This TCR beta chain was found in a study of blood T cell repertoires in COVID-19. Clones were read by immunoSEQ multiplex PCR, and TCRdb kept only the in-frame ones, dropping some. The data show about 64,000 clones, with about 78% seen just once and approximately 12% held by the top ten. V was clipped by 3 bases and J by 0 bases, with 8 bases between them. Germline assignment: CDR1 SGHDN and CDR2 FVKESK. This CDR3 contains 14 residues. V is TRBV14 and J is TRBJ1-1; D is ambiguous. The sequence was obtained from an older man with acute or convalescent COVID-19. What was sequenced was peripheral blood. The chain's CDR3 is CASSHSGMNTEAFF. CDR3 in DNA: TGTGCCAGCAGCCACTCGGGGATGAACACTGAAGCTTTCTTT. The whole variable domain, filled in from reference TRBV14 and TRBJ1-1, reads EAGVTQFPSHSVIEKGQTVTLRCDPISGHDNLYWYRRVMGKEIKFLLHFVKESKQDESGMPNNRFLAERTGGTYSTLKVQPAELEDSGVYFCASSHSGMNTEAFFGQGTRLTVV.